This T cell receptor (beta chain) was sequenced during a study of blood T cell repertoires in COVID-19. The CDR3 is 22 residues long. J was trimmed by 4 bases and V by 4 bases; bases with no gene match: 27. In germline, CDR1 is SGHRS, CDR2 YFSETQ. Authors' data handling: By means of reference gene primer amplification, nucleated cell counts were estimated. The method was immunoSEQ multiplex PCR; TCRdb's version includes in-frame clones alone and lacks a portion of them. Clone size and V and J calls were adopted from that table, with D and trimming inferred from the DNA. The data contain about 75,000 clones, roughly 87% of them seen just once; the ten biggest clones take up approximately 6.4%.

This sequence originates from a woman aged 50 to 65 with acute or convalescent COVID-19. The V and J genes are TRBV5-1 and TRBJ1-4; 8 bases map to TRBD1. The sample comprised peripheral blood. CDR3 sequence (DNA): TGCGCCAGCAGCACAGGGGGGACATTTGTACAGGGATTTATCATCGGTAATGAAAAACTGTTTTTT. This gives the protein CASSTGGTFVQGFIIGNEKLFF.